This T cell receptor (beta chain) derives from a study of blood T cell repertoires in COVID-19. Looking at the study overall: Sites across the United States, Italy and Spain contributed samples from acute and convalescent COVID-19. T cells, B-cell-depleted T cells, or PBMCs provided the cDNA or gDNA that served as material.

This clone has only a few counts. The CDR3 extends over 16 amino acids. CDR1 is SEHNR and CDR2 is FQNEAQ in the germline V gene (reference sequence). J lost 2 bases, V lost 8 bases, and 13 bases had no gene match. Source study methods: Reference gene primer amplification gave nucleated cell count estimates. TCRdb's copy holds only in-frame clones and misses some; the assay was immunoSEQ multiplex PCR. The DNA gave D and trimming, while V, J and clone size come from that table. The sample carries under 300,000 clones, 85% to 90% recorded once. The chain carries TRBV7-9 and TRBJ2-7, with 9 positions matching TRBD1. The receptor was isolated from a middle-aged woman who had recovered from COVID-19. What was sequenced was peripheral blood. In nucleotides, the CDR3 is TGTGCCAGCCGCCCCCGCGGACAGGGGAAGGCCTACGAGCAGTACTTC. Protein sequence: CASRPRGQGKAYEQYF.